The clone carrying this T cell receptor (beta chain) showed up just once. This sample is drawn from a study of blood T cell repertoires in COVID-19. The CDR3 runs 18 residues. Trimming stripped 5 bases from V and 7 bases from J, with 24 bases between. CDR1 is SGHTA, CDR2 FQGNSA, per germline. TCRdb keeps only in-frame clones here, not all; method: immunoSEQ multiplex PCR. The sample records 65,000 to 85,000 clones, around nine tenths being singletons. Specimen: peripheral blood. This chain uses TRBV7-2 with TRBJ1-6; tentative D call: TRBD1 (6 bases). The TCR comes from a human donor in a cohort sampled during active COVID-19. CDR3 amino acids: CASSPRGRATGFNSPLHF. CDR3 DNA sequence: TGTGCCAGCAGCCCACGAGGGCGGGCAACAGGGTTCAATTCACCCCTCCACTTT.